These 28 T cell receptor beta chains were all obtained from the same sample, sequenced in a study of cytomegalovirus exposure and HLA in healthy donors. In the PCR, 60 Vbeta and 13 Jbeta primers were used. Assay used: immunoSEQ multiplex PCR; TCRdb lists only in-frame clones, some missing. This table has approximately 120,000 clones, roughly 76% appearing once. Sequencing was done on a sample of PBMCs. Receptors originate from a woman in her 50s in good health and CMV-seronegative.

This rearrangement joins TRBV10-3 to TRBJ1-5; 7 bases line up with TRBD1. The germline V gene encodes CDR1 ENHRY and CDR2 SYGVKD. V shed 5 bases and J 3 bases; nucleotides not matched to a gene: 4. The CDR3 contains 14 residues. In DNA form, the CDR3 reads TGTGCCATCAGTCTCACAGGGGACAATCAGCCCCAGCATTTT. This translates into CAISLTGDNQPQHF.

This chain's CDR3 is CASADVQGAADTQYF. The CDR3 DNA reads TGTGCCAGCGCGGATGTACAGGGGGCTGCAGATACGCAGTATTTT. The V call is TRBV25-1, the J call TRBJ2-3, with 9 bases identical to TRBD1. Germline loops: CDR1 MGHDK, CDR2 SYGVNS. The V segment lost 8 bases and the J segment 4 bases; nucleotides outside the gene matches: 10. The CDR3 has 15 amino acids.

The J gene is TRBJ1-4, the V gene TRBV6-5, with D maybe TRBD1 (5 bases). V was shortened by 0 bases and J by 6 bases, with 11 bases between the two germline ends. Germline CDR1 reads MNHEY; CDR2 reads SVGAGI. CDR3 length equals 15 residues. Here the CDR3 reads CASSYSSQGDEKLFF. Here the CDR3 DNA reads TGTGCCAGCAGTTACTCGTCCCAGGGTGATGAAAAACTGTTTTTT.

This sequence joins TRBV15 and TRBJ1-5; TRBD1 might be the D (5 bases). Germline V gene lookup returns CDR1 LNHNV and CDR2 YYDKDF (reference sequence). There are 15 residues in the CDR3. Trimming stripped 3 bases from V and 4 bases from J, with 13 bases between. The DNA of the CDR3 is TGTGCCACCAGCAGGGACATGGGGCCTAATCAGCCCCAGCATTTT. This translates into CATSRDMGPNQPQHF.

The J gene is TRBJ2-2, the V gene TRBV2; 9 nucleotides match TRBD1. J was trimmed by 4 bases and V by 6 bases; bases with no gene match: 6. This CDR3 is 15 amino acids long. Germline CDR1 reads SNHLY; CDR2 reads FYNNEI. CDR3 protein: CASRSGTGSTGELFF. CDR3 sequence (DNA): TGTGCCAGCAGGTCCGGGACAGGGAGCACCGGGGAGCTGTTTTTT.

The chain combines TRBV28 with TRBJ1-2, with D tentatively TRBD1 (5 bases). V lost 5 bases to trimming and J lost 1 base, with 8 bases between them. The CDR3 is 13 residues long. CDR1 and CDR2 (germline): MDHEN, SYDVKM. CDR3 sequence reads: CASSPGVNYGYTF. DNA for the CDR3: TGTGCCAGCAGTCCGGGGGTTAACTATGGCTACACCTTC.

This chain joins TRBV9 and TRBJ2-7; 8 nucleotides agree with TRBD1. In germline, CDR1 is SGDLS, CDR2 YYNGEE. CDR3 size: 15 residues. After removal of 3 bases from V and 2 bases from J, the junction contained 7 bases not matched to a gene. CDR3 region: CASSGGQGLTYEQYF. The CDR3 region has the DNA TGTGCCAGCAGCGGCGGACAGGGCCTTACCTACGAGCAGTACTTC.

The chain uses TRBV4-3 and TRBJ1-1; possibly TRBD1 for D (6 bases). Germline CDR1 is LGHNA and CDR2 is YSLEER. Between the trimmed V and J ends, which lost 0 bases and 5 bases, there was a span of 13 bases. The CDR3 totals 15 residues. The CDR3 sequence is CASSQEQGFVTEAFF. Here the CDR3 DNA reads TGCGCCAGCAGCCAAGAGCAGGGGTTCGTGACTGAAGCTTTCTTT.

The rearrangement links TRBV6-4 to TRBJ2-6; a possible D gene is TRBD1 (5 bases). The CDR3 runs 16 residues. With 2 bases removed from V and 0 bases from J, the gap between germline ends came to 8 bases. Per the germline V gene, CDR1 is MRHNA and CDR2 is SNTAGT. The CDR3, as DNA: TGTGCCAGCAGTGACCCCCAGGGCTCTGGGGCCAACGTCCTGACTTTC. Translating gives CASSDPQGSGANVLTF.

About this clone itself: The sample has other DNA sequences that encode this CDR3 too. The gene calls are TRBV9 and TRBJ1-1, with no clear D. The CDR3 has 14 residues. V lost 0 bases and J lost 1, with 7 bases in between. Germline loops: CDR1 SGDLS, CDR2 YYNGEE. CDR3 residues: CASSVVSGNTEAFF. DNA of the CDR3: TGTGCCAGCAGCGTAGTTTCAGGGAACACTGAAGCTTTCTTT.

This chain uses TRBV30 with TRBJ2-7, with 11 positions matching TRBD2. Germline loops: CDR1 GTSNPN, CDR2 SVGIG (reference sequence). CDR3 length: 14 residues. The junction had 8 bases not matched to a gene; V was cut back by 3 bases and J by 7 bases. CDR3 nucleotides: TGTGCCTGGAGCCAACTAGCGGGAGAGAGTGAGCAGTACTTC. Encoded protein: CAWSQLAGESEQYF.

The chain combines TRBV19 with TRBJ1-2; 8 bases fit TRBD1. The CDR3 is 15 amino acids. Unmatched junction bases numbered 12, after V lost 8 bases and J lost 4 bases. Germline CDR1 is LNHDA and CDR2 is SQIVND (reference sequence). For the CDR3, the DNA is TGTGCCAGTGACGAACAGGGGGGGGCCGGCTATGGCTACACCTTC. Protein sequence: CASDEQGGAGYGYTF. Full variable domain (remainder filled in from reference TRBV19 and TRBJ1-2): DGGITQSPKYLFRKEGQNVTLSCEQNLNHDAMYWYRQDPGQGLRLIYYSQIVNDFQKGDIAEGYSVSREKKESFPLTVTSAQKNPTAFYLCASDEQGGAGYGYTFGSGTRLTVV.

V usage is TRBV30 and J usage is TRBJ1-5; D is ambiguous. V was pared by 2 bases and J by 2 bases, with 10 bases between. This CDR3 comprises 14 residues. Germline V gives CDR1 GTSNPN, CDR2 SVGIG (reference sequence). CDR3 region: CAWSNLEGNQPQHF. The DNA of the CDR3 is TGTGCCTGGAGTAACCTTGAGGGCAATCAGCCCCAGCATTTT. The full variable domain, completed using reference TRBV30 and TRBJ1-5, is SQTIHQWPATLVQPVGSPLSLECTVEGTSNPNLYWYRQAAGRGLQLLFYSVGIGQISSEVPQNLSASRPQDRQFILSSKKLLLSDSGFYLCAWSNLEGNQPQHFGDGTRLSIL.

The chain recombines TRBV28 with TRBJ1-4; the D gene is possibly TRBD1 (5 bases). The CDR3 runs 14 residues. V lost 0 bases and J lost 8, with 10 bases in between. The germline gives CDR1 MDHEN, CDR2 SYDVKM. The CDR3 protein is CASSLWAGKEKLFF. In DNA form, the CDR3 reads TGTGCCAGCAGTTTATGGGCAGGGAAAGAAAAACTGTTTTTT.

The chain has TRBV11-2 and TRBJ2-1; 7 nucleotides match TRBD2. The CDR3 runs 19 residues. Germline V lookup: CDR1 SGHAT, CDR2 FQNNGV. Trimming removed 0 bases from V and 7 bases from J; junction bases left unmatched: 18. The CDR3 DNA reads as TGTGCCAGCAGCTTAGATGGCCGGGGAGGGGCTTTTTTCGATAATGAGCAGTTCTTC. This gives the protein CASSLDGRGGAFFDNEQFF.

The chain recombines TRBV27 with TRBJ2-2, with 7 bases that match TRBD2. This CDR3 spans 19 amino acids. V lost 2 bases, J lost 1 base, and 13 bases stayed unmatched. Germline V lookup: CDR1 MNHEY, CDR2 SMNVEV (reference sequence). The CDR3 DNA reads TGTGCCAGCAGTTTAATCTTGGCGGGAGAATGGCGGAACACCGGGGAGCTGTTTTTT. This sequence encodes CASSLILAGEWRNTGELFF.

The chain uses TRBV14 and TRBJ2-7; TRBD1 agrees at 8 bases. This CDR3 region has 14 residues. Per the germline V gene, CDR1 is SGHDN and CDR2 is FVKESK. J was trimmed by 2 bases and V by 4 bases; bases with no gene match: 4. The CDR3 is CASSRQGSPYEQYF. CDR3 sequence (DNA): TGTGCCAGCAGCCGACAGGGGAGTCCCTACGAGCAGTACTTC.

The chain joins TRBV6-1 to TRBJ1-1, with D possibly matching TRBD1 (5 bases). The length of the CDR3 is 12 residues. Germline V lookup: CDR1 MNHNS, CDR2 SASEGT. With 6 bases removed from V and 5 bases from J, the gap between germline ends came to 10 bases. CDR3 DNA sequence: TGTGCCAGCAGCGGGACTACGACTGAAGCTTTCTTT. It specifies CASSGTTTEAFF.

The chain's CDR3 is CASSPQGLAAAEQFF. CDR3 DNA: TGTGCCAGCAGCCCCCAGGGACTAGCAGCAGCTGAGCAGTTCTTC. The chain couples TRBV12-1 to TRBJ2-1; the table's D call, TRBD2, has no DNA check behind it. TRBV12-1 counts as a pseudogene. The CDR3 has 15 amino acids.

This clone was detected only once. V is TRBV2 and J is TRBJ1-2; TRBD1 is a possible D gene (5 bases). From germline, CDR1 is SNHLY and CDR2 FYNNEI. The CDR3 spans 13 residues. The V and J ends lost 0 bases and 12 bases respectively, with 14 bases between them. CDR3 DNA sequence: TGTGCCAGCAGTGAAGCGCTTGGGGCTAAGGACACCTTC. Translating gives CASSEALGAKDTF. Together with reference TRBV2 and TRBJ1-2, the CDR3 gives the full variable domain: EPEVTQTPSHQVTQMGQEVILRCVPISNHLYFYWYRQILGQKVEFLVSFYNNEISEKSEIFDDQFSVERPDGSNFTLKIRSTKLEDSAMYFCASSEALGAKDTFGSGTRLTVV.

The genes are TRBV5-1 and TRBJ2-5; TRBD1 aligns across 7 bases. The end of the DNA aligns better with TRBJ2-7, so the J call may be wrong. In germline, CDR1 is SGHRS, CDR2 YFSETQ. The CDR3 spans 16 residues. The CDR3, as DNA: TGCGCCAGCAGCTTGGCGGGGACAGCCCAGGGGTACGAGCAGTACTTC. Protein: CASSLAGTAQGYEQYF.

The V gene is TRBV19, the J gene TRBJ2-1, with TRBD2 matching over 10 bases. Germline trimming cut 3 bases from V and 7 bases from J; bases unmatched to any gene: 6. The CDR3 extends over 15 amino acids. CDR1 LNHDA and CDR2 SQIVND come from the germline V gene (reference sequence). CDR3 sequence (DNA): TGTGCCAGTAGTATCGGTAGCGGGAGGCTAAATGAGCAGTTCTTC. Its protein is CASSIGSGRLNEQFF.

This chain joins TRBV4-3 and TRBJ2-3; 10 bases agree with TRBD2. From germline, CDR1 is LGHNA and CDR2 YSLEER. The CDR3 loop spans 16 amino acids. After removal of 1 base from V and 2 bases from J, the junction contained 3 bases not matched to a gene. The CDR3 sequence is CASSQASGRATDTQYF. The CDR3 DNA follows: TGCGCCAGCAGCCAAGCCAGCGGGAGGGCCACAGATACGCAGTATTTT.

The V call is TRBV7-2, the J call TRBJ1-2; tentative D call: TRBD1 (6 bases). The CDR3 has 15 amino acids. V gave up 5 bases and J gave up 8 bases, with 21 bases separating them. Germline CDR1 and CDR2: SGHTA and FQGNSA. In nucleotides, the CDR3 is TGTGCCAGCAGCCCTAATGACGTAGGGGGTCTCGGCTACACCTTC. Translating it yields CASSPNDVGGLGYTF.

The table lists this clone with a few counts. V usage is TRBV19 and J usage is TRBJ1-1; a possible D gene is TRBD1 (5 bases). The CDR3 loop spans 15 amino acids. The ends were cut back, 3 bases at V and 0 bases at J, with 11 bases in the middle. The germline CDR1 and CDR2 sequences are LNHDA and SQIVND (reference sequence). In nucleotides, the CDR3 is TGTGCCAGTAGTATCGGAGGGACTATGAACACTGAAGCTTTCTTT. Protein product: CASSIGGTMNTEAFF. The entire variable domain, with the rest obtained from reference TRBV19 and TRBJ1-1, is as follows: DGGITQSPKYLFRKEGQNVTLSCEQNLNHDAMYWYRQDPGQGLRLIYYSQIVNDFQKGDIAEGYSVSREKKESFPLTVTSAQKNPTAFYLCASSIGGTMNTEAFFGQGTRLTVV.

On this clone: One end of the junction fails to match germline, which may point to a read error. The chain carries TRBV7-9 and TRBJ2-7; 8 positions match TRBD1. CDR3 length equals 16 residues. Germline loops: CDR1 SEHNR, CDR2 FQNEAQ (reference sequence). The CDR3 here is CSSSLKGQAGLSEQYF. CDR3 nucleotides: TGTTCCAGCAGCCTCAAGGGACAGGCGGGTCTGAGCGAGCAGTACTTC.

The CDR3 is CASSEDRGSDNEQFF. The CDR3 region has the DNA TGTGCCAGTAGTGAAGACAGGGGAAGCGACAATGAGCAGTTCTTC. The J gene is TRBJ2-1, the V gene TRBV19, with TRBD1 matching over 8 bases. The germline gives CDR1 LNHDA, CDR2 SQIVND (reference sequence). This CDR3 has 15 amino acids. V trimming: 5 bases; J trimming: 5 bases; junction bases outside the gene matches: 8.

The rearrangement uses TRBV11-2 and TRBJ2-1, with D maybe TRBD2 (5 bases). The CDR3 length is 16 residues. Germline CDR1 reads SGHAT; CDR2 reads FQNNGV. V lost 0 bases and J 5 bases, leaving 14 bases between the germline ends. CDR3 amino acids: CASSLEVRGYHNEQFF. In DNA form, the CDR3 reads TGTGCCAGCAGCTTAGAGGTACGGGGATATCACAATGAGCAGTTCTTC.